This T cell receptor beta chain stems from a study of OX40 agonist ivuxolimab in advanced cancers. Some background on the complete study: Ivuxolimab was a fully human IgG2 agonistic monoclonal antibody targeting the costimulatory receptor OX40 (CD134). Intravenous ivuxolimab was administered to patients every 2 weeks at six dose levels: 0.01, 0.1, 0.3, 1.5, 3 and 10 mg/kg. Among the roughly 52 dose-escalation patients, around 20 had hepatocellular carcinoma, around 15 melanoma, 9 renal cell carcinoma and 9 head and neck cancer. A male proportion of under 85% and a mean age of roughly 58 years, ranging from about 23 to 90, were recorded for the dose-escalation cohort. Prior anti-PD-1, anti-PD-L1 or anti-CTLA-4 therapy was permitted, and about two fifths of dose-escalation patients had received checkpoint inhibitors. Three dose-escalation patients achieved partial responses, one with hepatocellular carcinoma and two with cutaneous melanoma. Peripheral TCRbeta sequencing was intended to test whether TCR sequence diversity was altered and clonal T-cell expansion was caused by ivuxolimab. The paper reports the monotherapy dose-escalation portion (N = 52 patients) of the phase I ivuxolimab trial. The research as a whole found: In the 0.1-3.0 mg/kg groups, partial responders had among the lowest normalized peripheral clonal expansion, particularly in CD8+ T cells. Low levels of normalized T-cell clonal expansion were also shown by some nonresponding patients. On average, CD8+ T cells showed more expanded clones than CD4+ T cells after ivuxolimab. Clonal expansion of both CD4+ and CD8+ blood T cells was observed from baseline to week 6 at doses 0.1 to 3.0 mg/kg. The antigen specificity of the peripheral T cells that underwent clonal expansion was not determined.

Taken from cysteine to phenylalanine, the CDR3 has 15 residues. Only the CDR3 DNA stays, 45 bases, in frame from base 1. The V end loses 7 bases and the J end loses 5 bases, and a stretch of 18 bases separates them. According to the germline V gene, CDR1 reads MNHEY and CDR2 reads SVGAGI. The trial excluded patients who had a history of autoimmune disease or were on systemic immunosuppression. In every dose cohort, peripheral blood was drawn for TCR sequencing at baseline, cycle 4 day 1, and cycle 7 day 1. Samples were obtained from an open-label, multicenter, first-in-human phase I dose-escalation trial of ivuxolimab. Adults with locally advanced or metastatic melanoma, renal cell, hepatocellular, or head and neck squamous cell carcinoma were enrolled in the trial. Before TCR sequencing, CD4+ T cells and CD8+ T cells from peripheral blood were sorted into separate populations. For this clone: Which antigen it targets is not known. Base-call qualities are not available, and no considerably larger clone is one nucleotide away.

Genomic DNA was isolated from the sorted cells so that the TCRbeta CDR3 region could be sequenced. TCRbeta CDR3 regions were sequenced using the immunoSEQ Assay. The table was pulled from immuneACCESS by TCRdb, which kept in-frame rearrangements only. Such tables lose some clones; where checked, under half of the loss comes from unresolved V genes, and the rest has no known cause. The sample data list tens of thousands of clones, and about 89% of these were observed just once. Clones ranked in the top ten supply 4.5% to 5.5% of the sample. The sequencing used CD4+ or CD8+ T cells sorted from blood, collected in a trial of the OX40 agonist ivuxolimab. The chain was built from TRBV6-5 and TRBJ1-5; the D gene is possibly TRBD1, with 6 bases matching. This receptor was taken from an adult with an advanced solid tumor such as melanoma, head and neck, liver or kidney cancer. The DNA sequence follows: TGTGCCAGCACCCAAGAAGGGGGAGGACATCAGCCCCAGCATTTT. Its coded protein is CASTQEGGGHQPQHF.